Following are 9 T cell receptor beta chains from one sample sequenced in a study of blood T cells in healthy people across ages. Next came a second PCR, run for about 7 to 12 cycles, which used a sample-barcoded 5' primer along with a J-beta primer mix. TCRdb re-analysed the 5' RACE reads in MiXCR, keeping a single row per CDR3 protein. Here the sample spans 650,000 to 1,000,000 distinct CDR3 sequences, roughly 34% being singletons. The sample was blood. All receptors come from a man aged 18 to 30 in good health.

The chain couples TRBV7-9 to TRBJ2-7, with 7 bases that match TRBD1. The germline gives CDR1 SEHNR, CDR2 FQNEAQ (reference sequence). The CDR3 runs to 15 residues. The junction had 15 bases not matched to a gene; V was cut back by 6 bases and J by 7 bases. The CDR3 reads CASRQTGTDKNEQYF. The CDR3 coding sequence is TGTGCCAGCAGGCAGACCGGGACAGATAAAAATGAGCAGTACTTC. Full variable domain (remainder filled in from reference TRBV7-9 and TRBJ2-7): DTGVSQNPRHKITKRGQNVTFRCDPISEHNRLYWYRQTLGQGPEFLTYFQNEAQLEKSRLLSDRFSAERPKGSFSTLEIQRTEQGDSAMYLCASRQTGTDKNEQYFGPGTRLTVT.

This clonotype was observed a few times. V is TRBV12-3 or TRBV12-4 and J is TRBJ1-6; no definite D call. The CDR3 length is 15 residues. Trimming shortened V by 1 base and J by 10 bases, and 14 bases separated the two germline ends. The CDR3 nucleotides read TGTGCCAGCAGTTTAGATCCGGGGAGTGGCTCACCCCTCCACTTT. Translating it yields CASSLDPGSGSPLHF.

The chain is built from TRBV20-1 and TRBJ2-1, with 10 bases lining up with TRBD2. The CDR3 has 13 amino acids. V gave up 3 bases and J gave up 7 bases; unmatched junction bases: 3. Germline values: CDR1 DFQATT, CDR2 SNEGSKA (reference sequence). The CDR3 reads CSARLAGDNEQFF. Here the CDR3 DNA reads TGCAGTGCTAGGCTAGCGGGAGATAATGAGCAGTTCTTC.

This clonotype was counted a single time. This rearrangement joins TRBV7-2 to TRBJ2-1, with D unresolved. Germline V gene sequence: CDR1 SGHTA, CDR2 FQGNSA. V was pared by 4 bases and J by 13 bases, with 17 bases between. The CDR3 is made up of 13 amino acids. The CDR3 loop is CASSYKVQETQFF. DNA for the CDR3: TGTGCCAGCAGCTACAAGGTTCAAGAGACCCAGTTCTTC.

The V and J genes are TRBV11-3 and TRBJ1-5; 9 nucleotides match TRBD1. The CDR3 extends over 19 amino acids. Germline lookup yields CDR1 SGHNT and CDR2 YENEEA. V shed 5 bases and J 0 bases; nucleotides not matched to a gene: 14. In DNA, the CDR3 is TGTGCCAGCAGCCGCCTCCGGGACAGGGCCGGATATAGCAATCAGCCCCAGCATTTT. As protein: CASSRLRDRAGYSNQPQHF.

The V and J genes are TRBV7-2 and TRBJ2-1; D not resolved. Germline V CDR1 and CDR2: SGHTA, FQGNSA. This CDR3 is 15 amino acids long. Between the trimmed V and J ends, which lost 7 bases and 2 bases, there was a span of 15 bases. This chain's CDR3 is CASTLGWLAYNEQFF. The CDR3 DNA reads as TGTGCCAGCACCCTGGGGTGGCTTGCCTACAATGAGCAGTTCTTC.

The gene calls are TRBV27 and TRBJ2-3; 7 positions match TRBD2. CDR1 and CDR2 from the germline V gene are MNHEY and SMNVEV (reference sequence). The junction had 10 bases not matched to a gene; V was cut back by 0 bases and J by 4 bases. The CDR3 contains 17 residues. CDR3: CASSLSESGESSDTQYF. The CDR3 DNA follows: TGTGCCAGCAGTTTATCAGAGAGCGGGGAGAGCTCAGATACGCAGTATTTT.

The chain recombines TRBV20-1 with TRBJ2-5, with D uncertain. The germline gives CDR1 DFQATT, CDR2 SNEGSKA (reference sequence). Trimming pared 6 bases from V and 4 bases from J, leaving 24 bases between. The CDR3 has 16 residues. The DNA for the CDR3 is TGCAGTGCCCTGGACCCTCTGAGCGAGTTCGGAGAGACCCAGTACTTC. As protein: CSALDPLSEFGETQYF.

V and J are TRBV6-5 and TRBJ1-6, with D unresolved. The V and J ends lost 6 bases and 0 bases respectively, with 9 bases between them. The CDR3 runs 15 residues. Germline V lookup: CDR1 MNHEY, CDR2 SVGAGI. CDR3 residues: CASRRESSYNSPLHF. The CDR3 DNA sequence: TGTGCCAGCAGGAGGGAGAGCTCCTATAATTCACCCCTCCACTTT.